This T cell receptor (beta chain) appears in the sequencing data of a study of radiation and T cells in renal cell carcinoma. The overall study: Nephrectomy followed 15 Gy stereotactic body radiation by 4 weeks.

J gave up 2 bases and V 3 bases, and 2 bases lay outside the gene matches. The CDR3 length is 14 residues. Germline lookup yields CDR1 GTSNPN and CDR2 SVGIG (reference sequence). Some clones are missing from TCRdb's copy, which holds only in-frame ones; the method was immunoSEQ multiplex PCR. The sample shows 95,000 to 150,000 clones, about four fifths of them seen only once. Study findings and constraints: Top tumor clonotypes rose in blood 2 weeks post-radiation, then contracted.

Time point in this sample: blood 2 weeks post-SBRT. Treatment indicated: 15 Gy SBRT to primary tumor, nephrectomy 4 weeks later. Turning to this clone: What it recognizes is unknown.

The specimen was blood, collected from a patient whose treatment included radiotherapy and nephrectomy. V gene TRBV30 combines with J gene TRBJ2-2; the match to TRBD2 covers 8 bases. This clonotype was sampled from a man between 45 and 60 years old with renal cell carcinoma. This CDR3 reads CAWRGLANTGELFF. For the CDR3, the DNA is TGTGCCTGGAGAGGACTAGCAAACACCGGGGAGCTGTTTTTT.